This TCR beta chain derives from a study of cytomegalovirus exposure and HLA in healthy donors listed by TCRdb under 2017. In terms of the full investigation: An earlier analysis of about 560 of the donors reported 276 Gb of sequence data and 95 million to 130 million unique TCR beta sequences obtained from 180 million or so T cells. Roughly 320 gigabases of sequencing data and roughly 81 million unique TCR sequences made up an early release that covered nearly 650 HLA-typed donors. Of the 300 to 400 genotyped donors, around 81% fell in the genetic ancestry cluster associated with self-reported Caucasian donors. The study was designed to test whether signatures of past pathogen exposure could be identified by cataloging public T cell receptors. The study used immunosequencing to profile the T cell repertoires of under 700 subjects and linked those repertoires to cytomegalovirus serostatus. Besides the first cohort of 666 subjects, a separate validation cohort made up of roughly 120 different subjects was used. High-throughput TCR immunosequencing, statistical association of individual TCRs with disease status, and machine learning were combined to predict cytomegalovirus infection status. A later analysis re-analyzed previously published TCR beta repertoires from about 730 donors and added high-resolution HLA genotyping to study TCR occurrence patterns. In the later analysis, no new phenotypic data were used to find candidate immune exposures; instead, reliance was placed on TCR beta sequences and their occurrence across donors. An earlier analysis of some 500 of the donors used high-throughput TCR beta sequencing to judge whether each TCR beta V gene segment behaved as functional or pseudogenic. Donor age, sex, ethnicity and CMV serostatus were compiled together with the repertoire data. A later genetic analysis used genome-wide SNP genotypes for about three fifths of the 666 donors, treating that subset as a discovery cohort. Every discovery cohort repertoire had been produced on one sequencing platform. HLA typing included class I and class II loci at four-digit resolution. The number of typed donors differed by locus: 629-630 for A, B, C, DRB1 and DQB1; some 500 for DQA1; approximately 610 for DPA1; and some 430 for DPB1. Several DR-DQ haplotypes were handled as single units for association and clustering, since linkage in the cohort was strong. Across 300 to 400 genotyped donors of the cohort, an average of about 250,000 unique TCR beta nucleotide sequences per donor were sequenced, and approximately 19% of those sequences were non-productive.

The library was prepared using the immunoSEQ multiplex PCR assay. The multiplex PCR relied on a mix of 60 forward primers for TCR Vbeta segments and 13 reverse primers for TCR Jbeta segments. Amplification of the CDR3 region of rearranged TCR beta genes was performed with a multiplex PCR assay on genomic DNA. The Illumina HiSeq System was used to sequence the amplified TCR beta libraries as 87-base-pair reads. In the original analysis: In a later analysis, tens of millions of unique TCR beta chains were counted across the 500 to 700 repertoires, and some 10 million of these chains were shared by at least two donors. Raw reads were error-corrected and collapsed into unique sequences by a nearest-neighbor algorithm in which closely related sequences were merged to remove PCR and sequencing errors. Alignment of CDR3 sequences to IMGT reference sequences was used to assign V, D and J gene segments. For a sequence to be retained, a match of at least six nucleotides to both a V gene segment and a J gene segment was required. Rearrangements were called productive when the CDR3 lacked stop codons and stayed in frame with V and J; all others were non-productive. CDR3 was defined by IMGT convention, running from the second conserved V-encoded cysteine to the conserved J-encoded phenylalanine. Sequences without an unambiguous match to a single V gene segment were excluded from the earlier analysis of about 630 of the donors. An earlier analysis of under 750 of the donors called V segments functional above 56.7% productive rearrangements and segregating when the between-donor standard deviation exceeded 5%. A statistical classification framework was built for diagnosing cytomegalovirus status from the catalog of TCR beta chain sequences. A later analysis assigned V and J genes by comparing TCR nucleotide sequences with IMGT/GENE-DB human TR gene sequences. A later analysis assigned CDR3 sequences and most-parsimonious VDJ recombination scenarios with the TCRdist pipeline. In a later analysis, each TCR beta chain was defined by its CDR3 amino acid sequence together with its V-gene family, and reads lacking a unique V-gene family were excluded. As a way to deal with suspected cross-contamination and a sequencing artifact, a later analysis dropped approximately 590 nucleotide sequences that were highly shared and had low generation probability. In a later analysis, a clonal expansion index was calculated for each public chain from normalized within-repertoire ranks of inferred template counts. A later analysis computed generation probabilities with a VDJ recombination model fitted to out-of-frame rearrangements, and checked the results against IGoR. A later analysis scored TCR-TCR, TCR-HLA and TCR-CMV co-occurrence with hypergeometric tests, applying a repertoire-size bias correction to TCR pairs. To estimate false discovery rates, a later analysis permuted the HLA or CMV assignments 20 times. In a later analysis, co-occurring TCRs were grouped using DBSCAN, and TCRdist sequence similarity was added for clustering within HLA-allele-positive subsets. Repertoires with fewer than 30,000 or more than 120,000 public chains, plus five repertoires with anomalous nucleotide sharing, were excluded from co-occurrence clustering. TCRdb retrieved this table from immuneACCESS and kept in-frame rearrangements only. Not all clones are present; in checked studies, unresolved V genes account for under half, and no reason is known for the remainder. That table furnishes V, J and clone size, whereas the DNA furnished D and trimming. The sample yields 200,000 to 250,000 clones; about four fifths were counted once. The ten largest clones add up to over 5% of the sample.

V sheds 4 bases and J sheds 14 bases, leaving 15 bases between their ends. The CDR3 numbers 12 residues from cysteine through phenylalanine. Solely the CDR3 DNA is kept, with 36 bases framed from the first base. CDR1 and CDR2 are read off the germline V gene (reference sequence) as SEHNR and FQNEAQ. Broad study findings and their caveats: The study listed 150 to 200 TCR beta chains as associated with cytomegalovirus. The authors suggested that the approach could potentially be generalized to other disease states and immunological phenotypes. Assigning TCR associations to individual alleles was difficult when HLA alleles, especially DR and DQ, strongly co-occurred. Correlated functional status among segregating V segments might reflect linkage disequilibrium, but an unknown experimental factor could not be ruled out. Because HLA typing was unavailable for some donors at each locus, only the typed subset was used in association tests. According to a later analysis, parvovirus B19, influenza, CMV and Epstein-Barr virus appeared linked to several top co-occurrence clusters. In vitro tests confirmed that three of the cytomegalovirus-associated TCR beta chains recognize cytomegalovirus antigens. The presence/absence analyses assumed that sequencing depth was roughly uniform across donors, and that assumption may not be true. A further reported finding was that TCR beta sequences accurately predicted the HLA-A and HLA-B alleles for most subjects in the first cohort. In both the original and validation cohorts, the classifier was reported to diagnose cytomegalovirus status with high specificity and sensitivity. In a later analysis, some 17,000 TCR beta sequences were associated with specific HLA alleles at a false discovery rate of 0.05. The cohort was sequenced for TCR beta chains only, and without alpha or paired-chain data the features that could be detected were limited. In a later genetic analysis, a missense DCLRE1C variant was associated with V-gene and J-gene trimming of TCR beta chains, and the association was replicated in an independent cohort. In an earlier analysis of 587 of the donors, most TCR beta V segments were observed in productive rearrangements about 90% or about 30% of the time, broadly matching IMGT annotations. Because counts were too low, roughly 17 rarely observed V segments, including chromosome 9 orphons, were left out of the earlier analysis of over 550 of the donors. Compared with the roughly 670-donor mean, donors in an Asian-associated ancestry cluster had fewer N-insertions in productive TCRs, according to a later genetic analysis. Across donors, most TCR sequences were observed very rarely, whereas some public TCRs were present in many individuals. A cluster of highly shared sequence variants was judged likely to represent a technical artifact of the sequencing pipeline. Because the 87-base-pair reads could not distinguish some IMGT-functional V segments, including TRBV6-2 and TRBV6-3, those segments were excluded. In a later analysis, HLA-associated TCR beta chains were found to be more clonally expanded and to have lower generation probabilities than equally common non-associated chains. In a later analysis, TCR association rates were found to vary across HLA loci, with the most associated TCRs seen for DRB1 alleles and the fewest for HLA-C alleles. Most CMV-associated TCR beta chains appeared to be HLA-restricted in a later analysis, and the HLA associations seemed to be driven largely by CMV exposure. Immune exposure information for the cohort was limited to CMV serostatus.

The cohort consisted of hundreds of healthy bone marrow donors. Cohort members were all nominally healthy when sampled, although unrecorded immune exposures were likely present. The donor was CMV seropositive and was included in the group of approximately 310 seropositive cohort members. Each donor provided a peripheral blood sample, and peripheral blood mononuclear cells were used for TCR beta sequencing. Genomic DNA extraction from the blood cell samples was performed with the Qiagen DNeasy Blood Extraction Kit. Concerning this clone: Its cognate antigen has yet to be identified. One base away there is no much larger clone; base qualities are not given.

This TCR derives from a woman aged 40 to 49 in good health and CMV-seropositive. The specimen sequenced was PBMCs. The receptor chain draws on TRBV7-9 and TRBJ2-1, with a weak D call of TRBD2 (5 bases match). The bases read TGTGCCAGCAGCTCGACTCGTTCGGAGGAGTTCTTC. Protein translation: CASSSTRSEEFF.